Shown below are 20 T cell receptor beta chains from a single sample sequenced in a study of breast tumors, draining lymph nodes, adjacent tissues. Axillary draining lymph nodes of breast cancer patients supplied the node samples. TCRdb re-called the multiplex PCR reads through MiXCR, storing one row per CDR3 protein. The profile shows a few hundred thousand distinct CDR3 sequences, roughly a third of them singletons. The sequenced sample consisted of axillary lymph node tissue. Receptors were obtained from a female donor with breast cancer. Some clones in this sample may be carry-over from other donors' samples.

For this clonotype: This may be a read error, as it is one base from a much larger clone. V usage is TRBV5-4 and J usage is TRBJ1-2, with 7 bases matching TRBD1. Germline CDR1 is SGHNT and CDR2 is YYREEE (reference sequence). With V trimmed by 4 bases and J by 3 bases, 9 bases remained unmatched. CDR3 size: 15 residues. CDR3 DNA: TGTGCCAGCAGCCTTGGGGTGGGACAGTACTATGGCTACACCTTC. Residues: CASSLGVGQYYGYTF. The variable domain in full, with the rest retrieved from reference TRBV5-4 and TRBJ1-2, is ETGVTQSPTHLIKTRGQQVTLRCSSQSGHNTVSWYQQALGQGPQFIFQYYREEENGRGNFPPRFSGLQFPNYSSELNVNALELDDSALYLCASSLGVGQYYGYTFGSGTRLTVV.

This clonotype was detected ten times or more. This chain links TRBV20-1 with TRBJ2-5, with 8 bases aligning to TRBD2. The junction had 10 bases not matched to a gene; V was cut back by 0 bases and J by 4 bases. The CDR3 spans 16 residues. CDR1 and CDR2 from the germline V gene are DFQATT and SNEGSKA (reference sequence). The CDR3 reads CSARDPASGSSETQYF. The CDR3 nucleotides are TGCAGTGCTAGAGACCCGGCGAGCGGGAGTTCAGAGACCCAGTACTTC.

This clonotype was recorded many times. CDR3 sequence reads: CASSQDDGRGGHGYTF. The CDR3 DNA sequence: TGCGCCAGCAGCCAAGATGACGGCAGGGGGGGACATGGCTACACCTTC. V is TRBV4-1 and J is TRBJ1-2; 7 bases are a match to TRBD1. With 0 bases clipped from V and 6 bases from J, the junction kept 10 bases outside the gene matches. Germline V gene lookup returns CDR1 MGHRA and CDR2 YSYEKL. The CDR3 covers 16 residues.

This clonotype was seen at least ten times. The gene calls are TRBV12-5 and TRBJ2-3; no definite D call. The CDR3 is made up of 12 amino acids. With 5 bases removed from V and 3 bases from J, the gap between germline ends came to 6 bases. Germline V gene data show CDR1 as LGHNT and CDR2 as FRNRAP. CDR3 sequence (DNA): TGTGCTAGTGGTCCCCGGACAGATACGCAGTATTTT. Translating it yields CASGPRTDTQYF.

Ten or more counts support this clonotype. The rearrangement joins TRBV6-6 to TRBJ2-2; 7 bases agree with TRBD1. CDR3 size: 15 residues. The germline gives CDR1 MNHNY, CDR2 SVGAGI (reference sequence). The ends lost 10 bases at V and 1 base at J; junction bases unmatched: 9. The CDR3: CATPGTGVNTGELFF. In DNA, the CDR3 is TGTGCCACCCCAGGCACAGGGGTGAACACCGGGGAGCTGTTTTTT.

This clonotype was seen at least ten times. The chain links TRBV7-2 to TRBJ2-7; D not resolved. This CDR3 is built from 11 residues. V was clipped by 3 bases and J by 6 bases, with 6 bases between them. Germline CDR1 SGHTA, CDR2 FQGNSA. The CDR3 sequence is CASSFLGEQYF. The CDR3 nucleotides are TGTGCCAGCAGCTTTTTGGGCGAGCAGTACTTC.

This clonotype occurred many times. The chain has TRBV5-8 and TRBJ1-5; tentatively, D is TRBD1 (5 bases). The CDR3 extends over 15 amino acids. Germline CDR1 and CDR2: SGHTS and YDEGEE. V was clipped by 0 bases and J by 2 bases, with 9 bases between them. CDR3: CASSLEGSGNQPQHF. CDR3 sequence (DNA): TGTGCCAGCAGCTTGGAGGGGAGCGGCAATCAGCCCCAGCATTTT.

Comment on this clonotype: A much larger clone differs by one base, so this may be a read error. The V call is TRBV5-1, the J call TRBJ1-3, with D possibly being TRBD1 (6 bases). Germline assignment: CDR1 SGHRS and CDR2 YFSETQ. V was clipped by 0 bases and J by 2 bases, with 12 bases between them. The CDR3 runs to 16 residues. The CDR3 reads CASSLGGGIAGNTIYF. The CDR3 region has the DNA TGCGCCAGCAGCTTGGGGGGGGGCATCGCTGGAAACACCATATATTTT.

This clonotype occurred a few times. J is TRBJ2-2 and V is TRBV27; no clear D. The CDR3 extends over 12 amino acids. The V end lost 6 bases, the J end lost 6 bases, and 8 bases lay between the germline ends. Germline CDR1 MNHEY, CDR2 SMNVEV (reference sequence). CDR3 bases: TGTGCCAGCAGGGAGTGGGCCGGGGAGCTGTTTTTT. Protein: CASREWAGELFF.

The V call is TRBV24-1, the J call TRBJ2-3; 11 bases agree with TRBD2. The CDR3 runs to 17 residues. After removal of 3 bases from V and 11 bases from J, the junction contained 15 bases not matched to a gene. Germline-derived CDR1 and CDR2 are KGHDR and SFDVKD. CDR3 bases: TGTGCCACCAGTGATCCGGGACTAGCGGCTACGAGGAATGAGCAGTATTTT. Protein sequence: CATSDPGLAATRNEQYF.

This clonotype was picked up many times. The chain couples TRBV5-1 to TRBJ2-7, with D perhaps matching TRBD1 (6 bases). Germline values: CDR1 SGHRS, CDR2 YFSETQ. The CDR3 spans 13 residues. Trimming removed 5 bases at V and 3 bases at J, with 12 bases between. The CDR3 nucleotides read TGCGCCAGCAGGTACCGGGACAACTACGAGCAGTACTTC. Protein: CASRYRDNYEQYF.

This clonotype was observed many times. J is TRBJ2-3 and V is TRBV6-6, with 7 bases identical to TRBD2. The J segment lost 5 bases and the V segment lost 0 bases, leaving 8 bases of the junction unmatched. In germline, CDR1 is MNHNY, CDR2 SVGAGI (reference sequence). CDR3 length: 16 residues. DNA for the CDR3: TGTGCCAGCAGTTACTCCCAGGAGATAGCGGGAGATACGCAGTATTTT. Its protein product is CASSYSQEIAGDTQYF.

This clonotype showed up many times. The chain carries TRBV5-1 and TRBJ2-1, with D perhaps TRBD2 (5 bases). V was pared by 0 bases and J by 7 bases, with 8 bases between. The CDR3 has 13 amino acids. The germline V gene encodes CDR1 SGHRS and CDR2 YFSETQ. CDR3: CASSLVRGNEQFF. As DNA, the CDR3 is TGCGCCAGCAGCTTGGTCCGGGGTAATGAGCAGTTCTTC.

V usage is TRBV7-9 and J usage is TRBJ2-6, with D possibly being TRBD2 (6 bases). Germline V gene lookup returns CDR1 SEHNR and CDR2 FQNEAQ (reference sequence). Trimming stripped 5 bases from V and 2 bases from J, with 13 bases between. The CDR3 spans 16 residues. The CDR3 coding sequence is TGTGCCAGCAGCCTCAAGGCGGGAACTGGGGCCAACGTCCTGACTTTC. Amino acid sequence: CASSLKAGTGANVLTF.

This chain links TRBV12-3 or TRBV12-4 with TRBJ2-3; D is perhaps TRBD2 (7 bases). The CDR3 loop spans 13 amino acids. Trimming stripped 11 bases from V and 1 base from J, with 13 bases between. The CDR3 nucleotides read TGTGCCGGACAGCGGGGTGGCACAGATACGCAGTATTTT. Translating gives CAGQRGGTDTQYF.

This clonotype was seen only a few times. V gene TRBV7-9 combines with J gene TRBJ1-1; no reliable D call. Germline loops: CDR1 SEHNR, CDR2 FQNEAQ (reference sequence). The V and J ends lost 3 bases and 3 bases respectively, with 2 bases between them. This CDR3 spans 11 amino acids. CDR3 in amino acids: CASSLYTEAFF. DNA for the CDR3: TGTGCCAGCAGCTTGTACACTGAAGCTTTCTTT. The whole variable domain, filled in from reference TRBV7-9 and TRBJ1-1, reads DTGVSQNPRHKITKRGQNVTFRCDPISEHNRLYWYRQTLGQGPEFLTYFQNEAQLEKSRLLSDRFSAERPKGSFSTLEIQRTEQGDSAMYLCASSLYTEAFFGQGTRLTVV.

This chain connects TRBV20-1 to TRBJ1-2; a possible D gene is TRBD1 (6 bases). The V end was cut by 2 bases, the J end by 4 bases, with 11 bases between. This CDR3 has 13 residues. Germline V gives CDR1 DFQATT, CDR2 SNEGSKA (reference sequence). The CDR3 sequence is CSARIVGGYGYTF. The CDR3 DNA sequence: TGCAGTGCTAGAATAGTAGGGGGCTATGGCTACACCTTC.

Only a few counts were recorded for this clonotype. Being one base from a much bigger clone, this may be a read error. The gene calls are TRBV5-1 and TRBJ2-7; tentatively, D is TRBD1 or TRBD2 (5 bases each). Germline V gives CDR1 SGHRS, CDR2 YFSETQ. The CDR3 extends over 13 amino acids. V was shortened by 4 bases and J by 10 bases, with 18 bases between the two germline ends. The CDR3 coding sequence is TGCGCCAGCAGCCCAGAGGGGTATGGGGACCAGTACTTC. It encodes CASSPEGYGDQYF.

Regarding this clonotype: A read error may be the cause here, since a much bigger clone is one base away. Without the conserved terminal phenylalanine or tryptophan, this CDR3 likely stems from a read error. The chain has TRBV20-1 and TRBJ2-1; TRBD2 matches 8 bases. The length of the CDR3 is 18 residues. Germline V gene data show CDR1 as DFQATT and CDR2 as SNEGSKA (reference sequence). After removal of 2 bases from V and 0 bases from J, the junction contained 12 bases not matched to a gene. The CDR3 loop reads CSARTLTGGPGSYNEQFC. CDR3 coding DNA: TGCAGTGCTAGAACCCTCACGGGGGGGCCCGGCTCCTACAATGAGCAGTTCTGC.

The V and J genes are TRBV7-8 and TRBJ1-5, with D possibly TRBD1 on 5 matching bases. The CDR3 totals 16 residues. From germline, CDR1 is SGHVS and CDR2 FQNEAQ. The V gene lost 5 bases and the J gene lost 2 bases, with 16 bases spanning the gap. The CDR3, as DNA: TGTGCCAGCAGCAAGACTAGCGGGGGGGGCAATCAGCCCCAGCATTTT. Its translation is CASSKTSGGGNQPQHF. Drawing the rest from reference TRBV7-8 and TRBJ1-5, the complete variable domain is GAGVSQSPRYKVAKRGQDVALRCDPISGHVSLFWYQQALGQGPEFLTYFQNEAQLDKSGLPSDRFFAERPEGSVSTLKIQRTQQEDSAVYLCASSKTSGGGNQPQHFGDGTRLSIL.